This entry lists 24 T cell receptor beta chains sequenced from one sample in a study of blood T cells in healthy people across ages. A J-beta primer mix and a sample-barcoded 5' primer were used in a second PCR of roughly 6 to 12 cycles. One entry per CDR3 protein, called by TCRdb with MiXCR from the 5' RACE reads. The sample contains about 560,000 distinct CDR3 sequences, about 27% of which appear only once. This same sample was also taken into another study, of T cells of mothers and their children.

The sequencing sample was made of blood. These receptors all come from a boy between 2 and 10 years old in good health.

This clonotype was seen only a few times. The rearrangement joins TRBV28 to TRBJ2-5; TRBD1 matches at 7 bases. CDR1 is MDHEN, CDR2 SYDVKM, per germline. The CDR3 covers 14 residues. The V and J ends lost 4 bases and 2 bases, in that order; junction bases with no gene match: 4. The CDR3 sequence: CASSSLDRQETQYF. Here the CDR3 DNA reads TGTGCCAGCAGTTCCCTGGACAGGCAAGAGACCCAGTACTTC.

The chain joins TRBV20-1 to TRBJ2-7, with 12 bases lining up with TRBD2. Germline CDR1 DFQATT, CDR2 SNEGSKA (reference sequence). The CDR3 covers 14 residues. V shed 5 bases and J 4 bases; nucleotides not matched to a gene: 6. Written as DNA, the CDR3 is TGCAGTGCTTTGACTAGCGGGAGTCGGTACGAGCAGTACTTC. Its protein is CSALTSGSRYEQYF.

This clonotype was seen a few times. The CDR3 loop is CASSSWTDYGYTF. As DNA, the CDR3 is TGTGCCAGCAGTTCCTGGACAGACTATGGCTACACCTTC. The J gene is TRBJ1-2, the V gene TRBV6-5; D is perhaps TRBD1 (6 bases). Germline CDR1 MNHEY, CDR2 SVGAGI. CDR3 length: 13 amino acids. V lost 4 bases and J lost 3, with 9 bases in between.

In its sample, this clonotype was seen many times. The J gene is TRBJ2-3, the V gene TRBV6-6; D unclear. In germline, CDR1 is MNHNY, CDR2 SVGAGI (reference sequence). Trimming took 0 bases from V and 3 from J, leaving 4 bases between them. This CDR3 contains 13 residues. The CDR3 spells CASSYSTTDTQYF. CDR3 sequence (DNA): TGTGCCAGCAGTTACTCCACTACAGATACGCAGTATTTT.

This clonotype was picked up a small number of times. The chain links TRBV9 to TRBJ2-3, with a possible D match to TRBD2 (6 bases). The CDR3 length is 14 residues. Germline V gene sequence: CDR1 SGDLS, CDR2 YYNGEE. V was trimmed by 0 bases and J by 6 bases, leaving 11 bases between them. The CDR3 protein is CASSVGAGFDTQYF. The CDR3 bases are TGTGCCAGCAGCGTAGGAGCGGGCTTCGATACGCAGTATTTT.

This clonotype appeared a few times. The V and J genes are TRBV9 and TRBJ1-2; the D gene is possibly TRBD1 (5 bases). The V and J ends lost 0 bases and 4 bases respectively, with 16 bases between them. From germline, CDR1 is SGDLS and CDR2 YYNGEE. This CDR3 is built from 16 residues. The CDR3 region is CASSVANPTGSYGYTF. CDR3 in DNA: TGTGCCAGCAGCGTAGCGAACCCCACAGGTAGCTATGGCTACACCTTC.

This clonotype was picked up a small number of times. The chain recombines TRBV7-9 with TRBJ2-5; TRBD1 aligns across 9 bases. The V gene end was trimmed by 5 bases and the J gene end by 2 bases; junction bases not matched to a gene: 6. The CDR3 length is 15 residues. Per germline, CDR1 SEHNR and CDR2 FQNEAQ (reference sequence). DNA of the CDR3: TGTGCCAGCAGCGCGACAGGGGGTAATCAAGAGACCCAGTACTTC. Translation: CASSATGGNQETQYF.

Here the CDR3 reads CASSVDRNTGELFF. CDR3 bases: TGTGCCAGCAGCGTAGACAGGAACACCGGGGAGCTGTTTTTT. The chain links TRBV9 to TRBJ2-2, with D uncertain. V lost 0 bases, J lost 1 base, and 4 bases lay in between. The germline CDR1 and CDR2 sequences are SGDLS and YYNGEE. The length of the CDR3 is 14 residues.

The rearrangement joins TRBV20-1 to TRBJ2-7; D is possibly TRBD1 (6 bases). Trimming left V 2 bases short and J 7 bases short, with 12 bases between. This CDR3 region has 12 residues. Germline V gene sequence: CDR1 DFQATT, CDR2 SNEGSKA (reference sequence). The CDR3 sequence is CSARSTGTEQYF. Here the CDR3 DNA reads TGCAGTGCTAGATCTACAGGGACGGAGCAGTACTTC.

This chain joins TRBV4-1 and TRBJ1-2; D is uncertain. The V end was cut by 0 bases, the J end by 7 bases, with 15 bases between. Looked up from germline, CDR1 is MGHRA and CDR2 is YSYEKL. This CDR3 is built from 15 residues. CDR3 residues: CASSQENQIGGGYTF. DNA for the CDR3: TGCGCCAGCAGCCAAGAAAACCAGATCGGTGGTGGCTACACCTTC.

The chain carries TRBV6-2 or TRBV6-3 and TRBJ1-1; the D gene is possibly TRBD1 (5 bases). The CDR3 contains 13 residues. Germline lookup yields CDR1 MNHEY and CDR2 SVGEGT. V lost 7 bases to trimming and J lost 0 bases, with 9 bases between them. The CDR3 sequence: CASTGPMNTEAFF. The CDR3 DNA reads TGTGCCAGCACAGGGCCCATGAACACTGAAGCTTTCTTT.

This clonotype was seen only once. At one end the junction does not follow the germline gene, possibly because of a read error. This chain joins TRBV25-1 and TRBJ2-7; D might be TRBD1 or TRBD2, each matching 5 bases. The last part of the DNA fits TRBJ2-5 better; the J call may be wrong. The CDR3 loop spans 15 amino acids. Germline-derived CDR1 and CDR2 are MGHDK and SYGVNS. The CDR3 sequence is CTSSPRPPRDETQYF. For the CDR3, the DNA is TGTACCAGCAGCCCCCGGCCGCCACGGGACGAGACCCAGTACTTC.

This clonotype showed up just a few times. At one end, the junction sequence differs from germline, possibly due to a read error. The chain employs TRBV5-6 and TRBJ2-1; 16 bases line up with TRBD2. CDR1 and CDR2 (germline): SGHDT, YYEEEE. The CDR3 runs to 13 residues. The CDR3 bases are TGTGCCAGCAGCTACGGGACTAGCGGGAGGGAGGTCTTC. This translates into CASSYGTSGREVF.

This chain joins TRBV6-1 and TRBJ2-6; D call uncertain. Germline CDR1 is MNHNS and CDR2 is SASEGT. The V and J ends lost 2 bases and 4 bases respectively, with 9 bases between them. The CDR3 contains 15 residues. The CDR3 DNA reads TGTGCCAGCAGTGAAAACACGGCCGGGGCCAACGTCCTGACTTTC. This codes for CASSENTAGANVLTF.

This clonotype was counted only a few times. The chain has TRBV12-3 or TRBV12-4 and TRBJ1-1; D remains ambiguous. This CDR3 has 12 residues. Trimming stripped 5 bases from V and 11 bases from J, with 15 bases between. In DNA, the CDR3 is TGTGCCAGCAGTCAAACCTTATATGGGGCTTTCTTT. It specifies CASSQTLYGAFF.

This clonotype was seen only a few times. The rearrangement joins TRBV12-3 or TRBV12-4 to TRBJ1-2; TRBD1 might be the D (6 bases). The CDR3 runs 13 residues. The germline V and J ends were trimmed by 6 bases and 6 bases, with 14 bases remaining between them. The CDR3 is CASRAAGEHGYTF. CDR3 DNA: TGTGCCAGCAGGGCGGCAGGGGAGCATGGCTACACCTTC.

The chain is built from TRBV9 and TRBJ2-3; possibly TRBD2 for D (6 bases). In germline, CDR1 is SGDLS, CDR2 YYNGEE. V was pared by 4 bases and J by 11 bases, with 14 bases between. This CDR3 region has 12 residues. CDR3 sequence (DNA): TGTGCCAGCAGCACAGGCGGGGCCCGGCAGTATTTT. Translation: CASSTGGARQYF.

This clonotype was observed a few times. The genes are TRBV4-2 and TRBJ1-5; tentatively, D is TRBD1 (6 bases). The V gene's germline CDR1 is LGHNA and CDR2 YNFKEQ. The length of the CDR3 is 15 residues. Deletions cut 0 bases from V and 7 bases from J, with 13 bases between. The chain's CDR3 is CASSQDGGPVQPQHF. CDR3 bases: TGTGCCAGCAGCCAAGACGGGGGGCCTGTGCAGCCCCAGCATTTT.

This chain joins TRBV29-1 and TRBJ2-3; D is possibly TRBD1 (5 bases). Trimming cost V 4 bases and J 4 bases, with 9 bases left between them. Germline values: CDR1 SQVTM, CDR2 ANQGSEA. CDR3 size: 12 residues. The CDR3 region has the DNA TGCAGCGTTGGGCTAGGGGCAGATACGCAGTATTTT. It codes for CSVGLGADTQYF.

There are a few counts of this clonotype. The chain recombines TRBV6-6 with TRBJ2-4, with D tentatively TRBD2 (6 bases). Germline V CDR1 and CDR2: MNHNY, SVGAGI (reference sequence). The CDR3 is made up of 14 amino acids. The ends were cut back, 2 bases at V and 9 bases at J, with 14 bases in the middle. The CDR3 sequence: CASSYERTNGIQYF. CDR3 DNA sequence: TGTGCCAGCAGTTACGAAAGGACTAACGGCATTCAGTACTTC.

CDR3 in amino acids: CASSLANQETQYF. CDR3 bases: TGTGCCAGTAGTCTGGCAAACCAAGAGACCCAGTACTTC. The gene calls are TRBV19 and TRBJ2-5, with D unresolved. Germline loops: CDR1 LNHDA, CDR2 SQIVND (reference sequence). The CDR3 length is 13 residues. Trimming removed 5 bases at V and 0 bases at J, with 7 bases between.

This clonotype was seen a few times. This chain uses TRBV12-3 or TRBV12-4 with TRBJ1-2; 10 bases fit TRBD1. The V segment lost 6 bases and the J segment 5 bases; nucleotides outside the gene matches: 9. The CDR3 sequence is 15 residues long. CDR3 DNA: TGTGCCAGCAGCAACGGGACAGGGGTTGGATATGGCTACACCTTC. It encodes CASSNGTGVGYGYTF.

This clonotype was counted only a few times. This sequence joins TRBV7-9 and TRBJ1-3; D is perhaps TRBD1 (5 bases). In germline, CDR1 is SEHNR, CDR2 FQNEAQ (reference sequence). Trimming pared 4 bases from V and 6 bases from J, leaving 16 bases between. The CDR3 loop spans 15 amino acids. CDR3 bases: TGTGCCAGCAGCTCCTACCAGGACAACGTAAACACCATATATTTT. This translates into CASSSYQDNVNTIYF. The complete variable domain, with remaining parts taken from reference TRBV7-9 and TRBJ1-3, reads DTGVSQNPRHKITKRGQNVTFRCDPISEHNRLYWYRQTLGQGPEFLTYFQNEAQLEKSRLLSDRFSAERPKGSFSTLEIQRTEQGDSAMYLCASSSYQDNVNTIYFGEGSWLTVV.

The chain uses TRBV29-1 and TRBJ2-1; tentatively, D is TRBD1 (5 bases). This CDR3 has 13 amino acids. Trimming took 6 bases from V and 9 from J, leaving 18 bases between them. The germline V gene has CDR1 SQVTM and CDR2 ANQGSEA. This CDR3 is CSVLGAGAGEQFF. CDR3 coding DNA: TGCAGCGTGCTGGGCGCTGGGGCAGGTGAGCAGTTCTTC.